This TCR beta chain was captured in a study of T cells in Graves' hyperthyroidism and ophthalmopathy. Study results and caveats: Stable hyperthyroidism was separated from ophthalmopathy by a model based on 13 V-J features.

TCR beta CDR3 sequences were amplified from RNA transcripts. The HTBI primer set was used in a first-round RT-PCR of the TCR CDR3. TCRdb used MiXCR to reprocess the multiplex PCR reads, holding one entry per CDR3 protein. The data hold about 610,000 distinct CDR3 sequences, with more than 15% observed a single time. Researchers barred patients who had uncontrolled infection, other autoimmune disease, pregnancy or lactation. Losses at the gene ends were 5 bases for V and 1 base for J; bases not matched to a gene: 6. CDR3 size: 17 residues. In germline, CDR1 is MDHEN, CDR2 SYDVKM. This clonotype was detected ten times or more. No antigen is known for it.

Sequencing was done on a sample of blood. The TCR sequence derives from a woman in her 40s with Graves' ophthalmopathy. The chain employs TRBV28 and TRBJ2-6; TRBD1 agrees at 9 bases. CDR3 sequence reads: CASSPGQGLSGANVLTF. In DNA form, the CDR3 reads TGTGCCAGCAGTCCGGGACAGGGCCTTTCTGGGGCCAACGTCCTGACTTTC.